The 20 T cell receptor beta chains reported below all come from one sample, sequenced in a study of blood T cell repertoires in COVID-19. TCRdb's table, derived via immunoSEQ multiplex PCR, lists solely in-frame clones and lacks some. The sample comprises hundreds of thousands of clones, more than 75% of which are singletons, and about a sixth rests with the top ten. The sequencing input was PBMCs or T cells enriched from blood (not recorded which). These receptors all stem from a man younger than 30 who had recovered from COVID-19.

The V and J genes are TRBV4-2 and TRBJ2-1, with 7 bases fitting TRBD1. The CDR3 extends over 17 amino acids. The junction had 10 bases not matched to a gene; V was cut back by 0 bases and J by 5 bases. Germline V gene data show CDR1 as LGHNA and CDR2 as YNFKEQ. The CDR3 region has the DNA TGTGCCAGCAGCCAAGATACAGGGGACCACGTAAACAATGAGCAGTTCTTC. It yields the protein CASSQDTGDHVNNEQFF.

DNA for the CDR3: TGTGCCAGCAGTGAAGGGGGGGTGAGGGATACGCAGTATTTT. Protein sequence: CASSEGGVRDTQYF. V gene TRBV6-1 combines with J gene TRBJ2-3, with a possible D match to TRBD2 (6 bases). Germline assignment: CDR1 MNHNS and CDR2 SASEGT. The germline V and J ends were trimmed by 1 base and 6 bases, with 11 bases remaining between them. The CDR3 runs 14 residues.

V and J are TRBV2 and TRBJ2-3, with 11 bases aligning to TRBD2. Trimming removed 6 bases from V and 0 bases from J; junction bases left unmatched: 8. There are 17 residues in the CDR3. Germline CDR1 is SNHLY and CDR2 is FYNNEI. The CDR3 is CASSVIGTSGSTDTQYF. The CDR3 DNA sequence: TGTGCCAGCAGCGTTATCGGGACTAGCGGTAGCACAGATACGCAGTATTTT.

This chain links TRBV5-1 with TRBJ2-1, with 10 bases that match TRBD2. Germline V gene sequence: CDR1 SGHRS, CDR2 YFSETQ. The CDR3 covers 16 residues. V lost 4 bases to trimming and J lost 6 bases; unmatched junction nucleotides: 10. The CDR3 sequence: CASSPWTSGPTNEQFF. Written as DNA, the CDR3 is TGCGCCAGCAGCCCTTGGACTAGCGGACCTACCAATGAGCAGTTCTTC. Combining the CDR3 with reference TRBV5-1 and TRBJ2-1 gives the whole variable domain KAGVTQTPRYLIKTRGQQVTLSCSPISGHRSVSWYQQTPGQGLQFLFEYFSETQRNKGNFPGRFSGRQFSNSRSEMNVSTLELGDSALYLCASSPWTSGPTNEQFFGPGTRLTVL.

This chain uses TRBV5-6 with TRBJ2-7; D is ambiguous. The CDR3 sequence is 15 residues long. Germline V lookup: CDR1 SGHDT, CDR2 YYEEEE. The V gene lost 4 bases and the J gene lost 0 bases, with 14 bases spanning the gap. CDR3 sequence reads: CASSRTYRDSYEQYF. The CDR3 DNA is TGTGCCAGCAGCCGAACATACAGAGACTCCTACGAGCAGTACTTC. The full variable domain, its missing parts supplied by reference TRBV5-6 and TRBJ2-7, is DAGVTQSPTHLIKTRGQQVTLRCSPKSGHDTVSWYQQALGQGPQFIFQYYEEEERQRGNFPDRFSGHQFPNYSSELNVNALLLGDSALYLCASSRTYRDSYEQYFGPGTRLTVT.

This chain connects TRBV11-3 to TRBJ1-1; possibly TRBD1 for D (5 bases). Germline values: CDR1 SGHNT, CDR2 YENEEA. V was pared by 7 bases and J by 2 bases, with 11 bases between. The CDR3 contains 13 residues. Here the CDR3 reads CASNWGTNTEAFF. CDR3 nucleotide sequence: TGTGCCAGCAACTGGGGCACCAACACTGAAGCTTTCTTT.

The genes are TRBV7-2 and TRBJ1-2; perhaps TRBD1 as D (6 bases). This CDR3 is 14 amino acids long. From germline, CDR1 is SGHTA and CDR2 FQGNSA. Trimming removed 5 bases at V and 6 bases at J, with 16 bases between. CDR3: CASSPSTGLNGYTF. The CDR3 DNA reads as TGTGCCAGCAGCCCATCAACAGGGTTAAATGGCTACACCTTC. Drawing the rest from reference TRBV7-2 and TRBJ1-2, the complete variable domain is GAGVSQSPSNKVTEKGKDVELRCDPISGHTALYWYRQSLGQGLEFLIYFQGNSAPDKSGLPSDRFSAERTGGSVSTLTIQRTQQEDSAVYLCASSPSTGLNGYTFGSGTRLTVV.

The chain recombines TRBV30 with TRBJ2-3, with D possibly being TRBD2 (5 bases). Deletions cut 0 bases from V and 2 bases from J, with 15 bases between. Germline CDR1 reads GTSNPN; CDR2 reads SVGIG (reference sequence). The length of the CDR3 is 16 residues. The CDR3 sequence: CAWSVLWLANTDTQYF. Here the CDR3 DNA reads TGTGCCTGGAGTGTACTATGGCTAGCTAACACAGATACGCAGTATTTT.

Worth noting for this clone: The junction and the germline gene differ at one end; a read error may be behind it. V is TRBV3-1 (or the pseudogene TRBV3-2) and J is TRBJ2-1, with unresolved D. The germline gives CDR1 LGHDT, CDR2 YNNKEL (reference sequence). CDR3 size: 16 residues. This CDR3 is CASSQGWLVSHNEQFF. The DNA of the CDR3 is TGTGCCAGCAGCCAAGGATGGCTAGTCTCCCACAATGAGCAGTTCTTC.

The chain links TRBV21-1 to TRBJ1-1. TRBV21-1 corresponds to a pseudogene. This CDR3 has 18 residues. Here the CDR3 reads CASSKSIRMGGGSTEAFF. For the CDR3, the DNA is TGTGCCAGCAGCAAATCGATAAGAATGGGGGGTGGGAGCACTGAAGCTTTCTTT.

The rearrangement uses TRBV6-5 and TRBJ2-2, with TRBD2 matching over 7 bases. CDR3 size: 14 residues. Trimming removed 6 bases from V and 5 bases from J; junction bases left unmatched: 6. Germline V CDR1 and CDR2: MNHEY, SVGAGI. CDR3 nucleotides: TGTGCCAGCAGGACTAGCTATATTACCGGGGAGCTGTTTTTT. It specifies CASRTSYITGELFF.

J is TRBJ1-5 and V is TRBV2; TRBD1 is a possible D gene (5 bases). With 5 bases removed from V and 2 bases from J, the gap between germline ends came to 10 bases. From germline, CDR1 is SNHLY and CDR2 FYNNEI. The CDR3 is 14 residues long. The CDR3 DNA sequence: TGTGCCAGCAGTAAGGACATAGGCAATCAGCCCCAGCATTTT. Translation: CASSKDIGNQPQHF.

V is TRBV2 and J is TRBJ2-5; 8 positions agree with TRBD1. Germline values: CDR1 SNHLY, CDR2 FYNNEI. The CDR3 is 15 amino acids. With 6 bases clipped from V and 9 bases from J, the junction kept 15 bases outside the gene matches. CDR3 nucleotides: TGTGCCAGCAGCCGGGAACAGGGGGTGGGGGCGGCCCAGTACTTC. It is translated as CASSREQGVGAAQYF.

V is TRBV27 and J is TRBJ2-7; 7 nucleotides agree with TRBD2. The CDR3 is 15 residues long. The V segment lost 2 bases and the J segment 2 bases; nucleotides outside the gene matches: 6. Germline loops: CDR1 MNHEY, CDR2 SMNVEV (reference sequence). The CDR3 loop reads CASSLRPGGTYEQYF. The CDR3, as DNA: TGTGCCAGCAGTTTACGTCCGGGAGGCACCTACGAGCAGTACTTC.

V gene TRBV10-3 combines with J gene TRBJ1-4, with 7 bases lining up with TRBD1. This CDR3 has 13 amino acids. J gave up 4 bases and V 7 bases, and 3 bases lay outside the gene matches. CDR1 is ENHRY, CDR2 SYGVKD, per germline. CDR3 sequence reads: CAIKAGGNEKLFF. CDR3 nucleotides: TGTGCCATCAAGGCAGGGGGTAATGAAAAACTGTTTTTT.

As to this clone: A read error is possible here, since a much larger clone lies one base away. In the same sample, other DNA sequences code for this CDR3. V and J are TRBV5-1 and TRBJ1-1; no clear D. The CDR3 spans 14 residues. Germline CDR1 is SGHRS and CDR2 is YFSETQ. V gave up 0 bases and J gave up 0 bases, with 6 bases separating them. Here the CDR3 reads CASSLAGMNTEAFF. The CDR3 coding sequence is TGCGCCAGCAGCTTGGCCGGTATGAACACTGAAGCTTTCTTT. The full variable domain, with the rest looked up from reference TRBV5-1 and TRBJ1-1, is KAGVTQTPRYLIKTRGQQVTLSCSPISGHRSVSWYQQTPGQGLQFLFEYFSETQRNKGNFPGRFSGRQFSNSRSEMNVSTLELGDSALYLCASSLAGMNTEAFFGQGTRLTVV.

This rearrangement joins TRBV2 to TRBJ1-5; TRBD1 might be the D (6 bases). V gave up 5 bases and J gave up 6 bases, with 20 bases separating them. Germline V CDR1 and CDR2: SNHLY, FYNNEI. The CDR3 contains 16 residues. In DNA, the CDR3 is TGTGCCAGCAGTCCAGACCGGGACATCGGCCTTCAGCCCCAGCATTTT. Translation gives CASSPDRDIGLQPQHF. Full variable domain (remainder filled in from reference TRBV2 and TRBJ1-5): EPEVTQTPSHQVTQMGQEVILRCVPISNHLYFYWYRQILGQKVEFLVSFYNNEISEKSEIFDDQFSVERPDGSNFTLKIRSTKLEDSAMYFCASSPDRDIGLQPQHFGDGTRLSIL.

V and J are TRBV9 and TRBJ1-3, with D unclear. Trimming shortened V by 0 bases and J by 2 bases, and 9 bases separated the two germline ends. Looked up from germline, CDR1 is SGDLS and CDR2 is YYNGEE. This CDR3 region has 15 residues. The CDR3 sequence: CASSVGAGPGNTIYF. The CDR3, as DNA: TGTGCCAGCAGCGTAGGGGCAGGTCCTGGAAACACCATATATTTT. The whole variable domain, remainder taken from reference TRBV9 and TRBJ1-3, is DSGVTQTPKHLITATGQRVTLRCSPRSGDLSVYWYQQSLDQGLQFLIQYYNGEERAKGNILERFSAQQFPDLHSELNLSSLELGDSALYFCASSVGAGPGNTIYFGEGSWLTVV.

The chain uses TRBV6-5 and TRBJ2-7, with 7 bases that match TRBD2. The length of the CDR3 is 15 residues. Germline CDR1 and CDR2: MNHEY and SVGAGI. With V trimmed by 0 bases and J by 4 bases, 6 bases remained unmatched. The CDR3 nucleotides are TGTGCCAGCAGTTACTCGGGGGAGGGAAGGTACGAGCAGTACTTC. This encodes CASSYSGEGRYEQYF.

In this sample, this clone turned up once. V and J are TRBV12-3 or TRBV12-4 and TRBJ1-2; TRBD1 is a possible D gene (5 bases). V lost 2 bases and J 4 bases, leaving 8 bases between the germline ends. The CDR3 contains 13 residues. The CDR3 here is CASSLLRAYGYTF. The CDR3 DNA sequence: TGTGCCAGCAGTTTACTCAGGGCCTATGGCTACACCTTC.